This T cell receptor (beta chain) was documented in a study of control samples from healthy donors and cancer patients. Measured with immunoSEQ multiplex PCR; TCRdb has only the in-frame clones, and not every one. The data hold more than 95,000 clones, with 88% observed a single time. Note on this clone: Germline is not matched at one junction end, which may reflect a read error.

This CDR3 region has 10 residues. Per germline, CDR1 MNHEY and CDR2 SVGEGT. The V call is TRBV6-2 or TRBV6-3, the J call TRBJ1-6; perhaps TRBD1 as D (6 bases). The sequence was collected from a woman in her 70s in good health. Source material: blood. CDR3 sequence reads: CASSYEEGGF. The CDR3 bases are TGTGCCAGCAGTTACGAAGAGGGGGGATTT.